This TCR beta chain comes out of a study of control samples from healthy donors and cancer patients. Profiling relied on immunoSEQ multiplex PCR, and the TCRdb table lists in-frame clones only, not all of them. The profile covers 60,000 or so clones, with 88% appearing a single time and approximately 3.4% taken by the ten largest. CDR1 and CDR2 (germline): SEHNR, FQNEAQ (reference sequence). Between the trimmed V and J ends, which lost 5 bases and 7 bases, there was a span of 8 bases. The CDR3 runs to 12 residues. The gene calls are TRBV7-9 and TRBJ2-2, with D perhaps TRBD1 (6 bases). This TCR derives from a man between 45 and 60 years old in good health. Sequences were obtained from blood. The CDR3 nucleotides are TGTGCCAGCAGCGTACAGGGCGGGGAGCTGTTTTTT. It codes for CASSVQGGELFF.